This section outlines one T cell receptor beta chain sequence together with its context. It lacks a known antigen. No per-base quality is available; no much larger clone lies one base away. The CDR3 sequence holds 18 residues, the cysteine and phenylalanine included. Left in the record is the CDR3 DNA by itself, 54 bases read in frame from the first base. V gives up 1 base and J gives up 5 bases, and the segment between their germline ends measures 21 bases. CDR1 and CDR2 are read off the germline V gene as SGDLS and YYNGEE. The data originate from a study of technical replicates of blood from a handful of donors (dated by TCRdb to 2016 to 2017). Library preparation employed the immunoSEQ multiplex PCR assay. TCRdb stores this immuneACCESS table with in-frame sequences only. Part of the clones is absent; in the studies checked, under half of the shortfall reflects unresolved V genes, and no reason is known for the rest. This sample has some 58,000 clones in its table, and 90% to 95% of those were observed once. The ten largest clones represent approximately 0.2% of the sample.

The chain couples TRBV9 to TRBJ2-2; the D gene is perhaps TRBD2, from 5 matching bases. The source material was T cells isolated from PBMCs. The clonotype was recovered from a human donor in good health. Here the CDR3 is given as CASSVSTGPGSGTGELFF. The DNA reads as follows: TGTGCCAGCAGCGTAAGCACCGGTCCGGGCTCGGGGACCGGGGAGCTGTTTTTT.